These 27 T cell receptor beta chains originate from one sample sequenced in a study of blood T cell repertoires in COVID-19. Only in-frame clones appear in the TCRdb table, and some are missing; sequencing was by immunoSEQ multiplex PCR. Among about 240,000 clones listed, roughly 90% were seen once. The sequenced sample was PBMCs or T cells enriched from blood (not recorded which). All receptors come from a woman in her twenties or thirties who had recovered from COVID-19.

This clone was recorded once. The chain links TRBV5-1 to TRBJ2-7; 10 nucleotides line up with TRBD1. The CDR3 contains 15 residues. Germline trimming cut 4 bases from V and 2 bases from J; bases unmatched to any gene: 6. Germline loops: CDR1 SGHRS, CDR2 YFSETQ. The DNA for the CDR3 is TGCGCCAGCAGCAGTCCGGGACAGGGGCCCTACGAGCAGTACTTC. Translating gives CASSSPGQGPYEQYF.

The genes are TRBV5-1 and TRBJ1-2; no clear D. The V gene's germline CDR1 is SGHRS and CDR2 YFSETQ. The CDR3 is 15 amino acids. V was cut by 3 bases and J by 3 bases, with 15 bases left in between. The CDR3 bases are TGCGCCAGCAGCTCCGGTATCAACTCCGACTATGGCTACACCTTC. This codes for CASSSGINSDYGYTF. Based on the CDR3 plus reference TRBV5-1 and TRBJ1-2, the full variable domain is KAGVTQTPRYLIKTRGQQVTLSCSPISGHRSVSWYQQTPGQGLQFLFEYFSETQRNKGNFPGRFSGRQFSNSRSEMNVSTLELGDSALYLCASSSGINSDYGYTFGSGTRLTVV.

V and J are TRBV4-1 and TRBJ2-2; 13 positions agree with TRBD2. Germline CDR1 and CDR2: MGHRA and YSYEKL. With 0 bases clipped from V and 7 bases from J, the junction kept 5 bases outside the gene matches. The CDR3 loop spans 17 amino acids. The CDR3 bases are TGCGCCAGCAGCCAAGATCCGGGGACTAGCGGGATCGGGGAGCTGTTTTTT. Translated, it gives CASSQDPGTSGIGELFF.

The chain uses TRBV27 and TRBJ2-7; 8 nucleotides match TRBD2. The V gene end was trimmed by 4 bases and the J gene end by 3 bases; junction bases not matched to a gene: 11. Germline CDR1 reads MNHEY; CDR2 reads SMNVEV (reference sequence). CDR3 length: 16 amino acids. CDR3 sequence reads: CASSSHVARGVYEQYF. CDR3 in DNA: TGTGCCAGCAGTTCCCACGTCGCGCGGGGGGTCTACGAGCAGTACTTC.

The CDR3, as DNA: TGCGCCAGCAGCCCGATAGCGGGAGCCTACGAGCAGTACTTC. Translation: CASSPIAGAYEQYF. V usage is TRBV4-1 and J usage is TRBJ2-7, with 9 nucleotides matching TRBD2. CDR1 and CDR2 from the germline V gene are MGHRA and YSYEKL. V was pared by 4 bases and J by 2 bases, with 3 bases of the junction left unmatched. The CDR3 spans 14 residues.

The CDR3 coding sequence is TGCGCCAGCAGCCCGGCAGGTTTGAACACTGAAGCTTTCTTT. Protein product: CASSPAGLNTEAFF. The rearrangement links TRBV4-1 to TRBJ1-1; D gene ambiguous. CDR1 is MGHRA and CDR2 is YSYEKL in the germline V gene. This CDR3 is built from 14 residues. V lost 4 bases and J 0 bases, leaving 9 bases between the germline ends.

This rearrangement joins TRBV19 to TRBJ1-6, with D tentatively TRBD1 (6 bases). Germline V CDR1 and CDR2: LNHDA, SQIVND (reference sequence). The CDR3 totals 15 residues. V was shortened by 7 bases and J by 10 bases, with 20 bases between the two germline ends. The CDR3 here is CASTEQGEGGSPLHF. CDR3 nucleotides: TGTGCCAGTACTGAACAGGGAGAGGGCGGATCACCCCTCCACTTT.

The chain links TRBV7-3 to TRBJ2-1; 8 positions agree with TRBD2. The CDR3 is 15 amino acids. The germline V gene encodes CDR1 SGHTA and CDR2 FQGTGA. J lost 3 bases, V lost 5 bases, and 6 bases had no gene match. CDR3 region: CASSRSGRGYNEQFF. The CDR3 DNA is TGTGCCAGCAGCCGGAGCGGGAGAGGCTACAATGAGCAGTTCTTC.

As to this clone: The sample carries other DNA sequences with the same CDR3. The genes are TRBV20-1 and TRBJ1-1, with D possibly matching TRBD1 (5 bases). Between the trimmed V and J ends, which lost 6 bases and 6 bases, there was a span of 8 bases. CDR3 length: 10 residues. CDR1 is DFQATT and CDR2 is SNEGSKA in the germline V gene (reference sequence). CDR3 in amino acids: CSAGGAEAFF. The CDR3 DNA reads TGCAGTGCGGGAGGGGCTGAAGCTTTCTTT.

The gene calls are TRBV5-1 and TRBJ2-7; 7 bases are a match to TRBD2. V trimming: 1 base; J trimming: 1 base; junction bases outside the gene matches: 5. The CDR3 spans 15 residues. CDR1 SGHRS and CDR2 YFSETQ come from the germline V gene. CDR3 sequence (DNA): TGCGCCAGCAGCTTGAACGCGGGAGATTCCTACGAGCAGTACTTC. This encodes CASSLNAGDSYEQYF.

This clone came up a few times. The CDR3 is CASSARQGEAFF. The CDR3 DNA reads TGTGCCAGCAGTGCCCGCCAGGGGGAAGCTTTCTTT. The chain links TRBV27 to TRBJ1-1; tentative D call: TRBD1 (6 bases). The CDR3 runs 12 residues. Germline V CDR1 and CDR2: MNHEY, SMNVEV (reference sequence). V lost 5 bases and J 8 bases, leaving 12 bases between the germline ends.

This sequence joins TRBV4-1 and TRBJ1-6, with D maybe TRBD1 (5 bases). This CDR3 has 16 residues. CDR1 and CDR2 from the germline V gene are MGHRA and YSYEKL. Trimming removed 1 base at V and 7 bases at J, with 14 bases between. The chain's CDR3 is CASSQVRGLKNSPLHF. In DNA, the CDR3 is TGCGCCAGCAGCCAAGTCCGGGGACTTAAAAATTCACCCCTCCACTTT.

This rearrangement joins TRBV28 to TRBJ2-7; 9 bases align to TRBD1. Germline CDR1 is MDHEN and CDR2 is SYDVKM. The CDR3 consists of 15 residues. Trimming removed 6 bases from V and 3 bases from J; junction bases left unmatched: 9. The CDR3 spells CASRTGGTGFYEQYF. The CDR3 DNA reads as TGTGCCAGCAGGACTGGCGGGACAGGGTTCTACGAGCAGTACTTC.

The V and J genes are TRBV6-2 or TRBV6-3 and TRBJ1-3, with unresolved D. The CDR3 is 15 residues long. Trimming took 6 bases from V and 0 from J, leaving 12 bases between them. The germline V gene encodes CDR1 MNHEY and CDR2 SVGEGT. Here the CDR3 reads CASSGPGSSGNTIYF. The DNA of the CDR3 is TGTGCCAGCAGCGGGCCGGGGAGCTCTGGAAACACCATATATTTT.

The CDR3 coding sequence is TGTGCCAGCTCACCGGGGAGACAGGGCACAGATACGCAGTATTTT. This gives the protein CASSPGRQGTDTQYF. The chain employs TRBV18 and TRBJ2-3; TRBD1 is a possible D gene (6 bases). Germline V gene lookup returns CDR1 KGHSH and CDR2 LQKENI. The V end was cut by 3 bases, the J end by 1 base, with 11 bases between. The CDR3 has 15 residues.

CDR3 nucleotides: TGTGCCAGCAGTTCCGGGACAGGGAGAACTTATCAGCCCCAGCATTTT. Residues: CASSSGTGRTYQPQHF. The gene calls are TRBV6-2 or TRBV6-3 and TRBJ1-5, with TRBD1 matching over 9 bases. Per germline, CDR1 MNHEY and CDR2 SVGEGT. This CDR3 region has 16 residues. With V trimmed by 4 bases and J by 5 bases, 9 bases remained unmatched.

This clone was recorded once. The genes are TRBV7-9 and TRBJ1-2; 9 bases align to TRBD1. The CDR3 has 17 residues. Germline V gene data show CDR1 as SEHNR and CDR2 as FQNEAQ (reference sequence). The V and J ends lost 8 bases and 8 bases, in that order; junction bases with no gene match: 21. The CDR3 sequence: CASQEWKGGQGRVGYTF. DNA for the CDR3: TGTGCCAGCCAGGAGTGGAAAGGTGGACAGGGGAGGGTGGGCTACACCTTC.

This clone was counted once. This chain joins TRBV25-1 and TRBJ1-2; D may be TRBD1 (6 bases). The CDR3 covers 15 residues. With 3 bases removed from V and 4 bases from J, the gap between germline ends came to 15 bases. Germline V gene sequence: CDR1 MGHDK, CDR2 SYGVNS. CDR3 sequence reads: CASSERQEPIYGYTF. Written as DNA, the CDR3 is TGTGCCAGCAGTGAGAGACAGGAACCGATCTATGGCTACACCTTC.

This clone has only one observation. This chain joins TRBV27 and TRBJ2-5; 11 bases are shared with TRBD2. Germline CDR1 MNHEY, CDR2 SMNVEV (reference sequence). The CDR3 sequence is 15 residues long. Trimming took 5 bases from V and 4 from J; bases not matched to a gene: 6. The CDR3 here is CASSPLAGGPETQYF. The CDR3 DNA follows: TGTGCCAGCAGTCCCTTAGCGGGAGGGCCAGAGACCCAGTACTTC.

V gene TRBV7-6 combines with J gene TRBJ2-1; 7 bases match TRBD2. Trimming at V came to 5 bases and at J to 0 bases, leaving 10 bases not matched to a gene. Germline V gene lookup returns CDR1 SGHVS and CDR2 FNYEAQ. This CDR3 comprises 17 residues. The CDR3 region is CASSLGVAGSSYNEQFF. The CDR3 region has the DNA TGTGCCAGCAGCCTAGGGGTAGCGGGTAGCTCCTACAATGAGCAGTTCTTC.

The chain couples TRBV27 to TRBJ1-5; 9 bases fit TRBD1. The length of the CDR3 is 12 residues. Per the germline V gene, CDR1 is MNHEY and CDR2 is SMNVEV (reference sequence). V lost 8 bases and J lost 7; bases outside the gene matches: 3. Written as DNA, the CDR3 is TGTGCCAGCTACAGGGGGCACCAGCCCCAGCATTTT. The encoded protein is CASYRGHQPQHF.

This clone is a singleton in its sample. This chain joins TRBV28 and TRBJ2-3; TRBD2 matches at 9 bases. V shed 4 bases and J 7 bases; nucleotides not matched to a gene: 15. Germline V CDR1 and CDR2: MDHEN, SYDVKM. The CDR3 runs 17 residues. The chain's CDR3 is CASSSPPTSGNRNTQYF. CDR3 nucleotide sequence: TGTGCCAGCAGTTCACCACCGACTAGCGGAAATAGAAATACGCAGTATTTT.

V is TRBV2 and J is TRBJ1-5; 7 bases fit TRBD1. Germline V gene sequence: CDR1 SNHLY, CDR2 FYNNEI. V dropped 6 bases and J dropped 6; count of bases not matched to a gene: 8. The CDR3 has 14 amino acids. The DNA for the CDR3 is TGTGCCAGCAGGGCCGACAGGGCAGGTCAGCCCCAGCATTTT. Translating it yields CASRADRAGQPQHF.

This clone appeared a few times. This sequence joins TRBV6-2 or TRBV6-3 and TRBJ2-7; 9 bases are shared with TRBD1. V dropped 5 bases and J dropped 7; count of bases not matched to a gene: 15. The CDR3 sequence is 16 residues long. Germline CDR1 reads MNHEY; CDR2 reads SVGEGT. The CDR3 DNA reads as TGTGCCAGCAGTCCGTCCCGGGACAGGGCTCCGGGTGAGCAGTACTTC. It specifies CASSPSRDRAPGEQYF.

The chain employs TRBV28 and TRBJ2-1; D not resolved. Trimming took off 8 bases at V and 4 bases at J, with 15 bases between the two ends. This CDR3 is built from 14 residues. The germline gives CDR1 MDHEN, CDR2 SYDVKM. The CDR3 spells CASGIGDSYNEQFF. CDR3 coding DNA: TGTGCCAGCGGAATAGGAGATAGTTACAATGAGCAGTTCTTC.

The J gene is TRBJ2-1, the V gene TRBV28, with D unresolved. Germline V gene lookup returns CDR1 MDHEN and CDR2 SYDVKM. The CDR3 runs 11 residues. The V end was cut by 1 base, the J end by 9 bases, with 4 bases between. DNA for the CDR3: TGTGCCAGCAGTTTATCCGGTGAGCAGTTCTTC. Translating gives CASSLSGEQFF.

This chain joins TRBV28 and TRBJ2-2; D may be TRBD1 (5 bases). Germline-derived CDR1 and CDR2 are MDHEN and SYDVKM. V dropped 6 bases and J dropped 3 bases, with 17 bases sitting between them. This CDR3 is 16 amino acids long. CDR3 region: CASSSLLREYTGELFF. CDR3 DNA sequence: TGTGCCAGCAGCTCCCTCCTCAGGGAATACACCGGGGAGCTGTTTTTT.